These 20 T cell receptor beta chains came from one sample sequenced in a study of T cells in localized non-small cell lung cancer (dated by TCRdb to the early 2020s). Library preparation employed the immunoSEQ multiplex PCR assay. TCRdb stores this immuneACCESS table with in-frame sequences only. Part of the clones is absent; in the studies checked, under half of the shortfall reflects unresolved V genes, and no reason is known for the rest. This sample comprises about 33,000 clones, just over 90% of them detected only once. The top ten hold roughly 7.4% of the sample. The sample in question was peripheral blood, obtained before any cancer treatment. The receptors stem from a female donor over 55 with stage I lung adenocarcinoma.

The rearrangement joins TRBV5-5 to TRBJ1-2; D is perhaps TRBD1 (6 bases). V lost 2 bases to trimming and J lost 2 bases, with 16 bases between them. The CDR3 totals 16 residues. CDR1 SGHKS and CDR2 YYEKEE come from the germline V gene (reference sequence). CDR3 bases: TGTGCCAGCAGCTTAAGTTTGGGGGGCCCAAACTATGGCTACACCTTC. Protein product: CASSLSLGGPNYGYTF.

This clone was found once. Other nucleotide sequences from this sample produce the same CDR3. The chain recombines TRBV27 with TRBJ1-5, with D tentatively TRBD1 (6 bases). The germline gives CDR1 MNHEY, CDR2 SMNVEV (reference sequence). Trimming stripped 6 bases from V and 0 bases from J, with 9 bases between. The CDR3 contains 14 residues. The CDR3 DNA sequence: TGTGCCAGCAGCCACAGGGATAGCAATCAGCCCCAGCATTTT. Residues: CASSHRDSNQPQHF.

The chain couples TRBV9 to TRBJ1-1; TRBD1 aligns across 10 bases. This CDR3 has 15 amino acids. The germline gives CDR1 SGDLS, CDR2 YYNGEE. Trimming took 3 bases from V and 5 from J; bases not matched to a gene: 7. The CDR3 DNA sequence: TGTGCCAGCAGCGCCGACAGGGGGCAAAGGACTGAAGCTTTCTTT. This sequence encodes CASSADRGQRTEAFF.

This clone was seen just once. The rearrangement uses TRBV11-2 and TRBJ2-3; TRBD1 matches 10 bases. The CDR3 length is 16 residues. The germline V gene encodes CDR1 SGHAT and CDR2 FQNNGV. J was trimmed by 1 base and V by 7 bases; bases with no gene match: 8. CDR3 DNA sequence: TGTGCCAGCATGCTGACAGGGGGCGGCGGCACAGATACGCAGTATTTT. Protein: CASMLTGGGGTDTQYF. Full variable domain (remainder filled in from reference TRBV11-2 and TRBJ2-3): EAGVAQSPRYKIIEKRQSVAFWCNPISGHATLYWYQQILGQGPKLLIQFQNNGVVDDSQLPKDRFSAERLKGVDSTLKIQPAKLEDSAVYLCASMLTGGGGTDTQYFGPGTRLTVL.

This clone turned up a few times. The rearrangement links TRBV19 to TRBJ1-2; 10 bases match TRBD1. From germline, CDR1 is LNHDA and CDR2 SQIVND (reference sequence). V lost 4 bases to trimming and J lost 4 bases; unmatched junction nucleotides: 9. CDR3 length equals 16 residues. The chain's CDR3 is CASSSPGTGVAYGYTF. The CDR3 DNA is TGTGCCAGTAGTAGTCCCGGGACAGGGGTCGCCTATGGCTACACCTTC.

The chain links TRBV20-1 to TRBJ1-2; 8 nucleotides match TRBD1. CDR1 and CDR2 (germline): DFQATT, SNEGSKA (reference sequence). Unmatched junction bases numbered 3, after V lost 7 bases and J lost 5 bases. The CDR3 runs to 11 residues. CDR3 sequence: CSEDREYGYTF. The DNA for the CDR3 is TGCAGTGAGGACAGGGAATATGGCTACACCTTC.

The chain carries TRBV5-1 and TRBJ1-1; 9 nucleotides agree with TRBD1. Germline V lookup: CDR1 SGHRS, CDR2 YFSETQ. J lost 8 bases, V lost 0 bases, and 5 bases had no gene match. The CDR3 is 14 residues long. As DNA, the CDR3 is TGCGCCAGCAGCTTGGCGGGACAGGGACAGGAAGCTTTCTTT. Its translation: CASSLAGQGQEAFF.

This chain uses TRBV15 with TRBJ2-7, with D hard to call. The V end lost 3 bases, the J end lost 6 bases, and 15 bases lay between the germline ends. The CDR3 is 14 residues long. Looked up from germline, CDR1 is LNHNV and CDR2 is YYDKDF (reference sequence). DNA of the CDR3: TGTGCCACCAGCAGGTCCTTTCTTTCGGCCGAGCAGTACTTC. Translating gives CATSRSFLSAEQYF. The full variable domain, rest sourced from reference TRBV15 and TRBJ2-7, is DAMVIQNPRYQVTQFGKPVTLSCSQTLNHNVMYWYQQKSSQAPKLLFHYYDKDFNNEADTPDNFQSRRPNTSFCFLDIRSPGLGDTAMYLCATSRSFLSAEQYFGPGTRLTVT.

The gene calls are TRBV27 and TRBJ2-5; 14 nucleotides agree with TRBD2. Germline assignment: CDR1 MNHEY and CDR2 SMNVEV (reference sequence). With 3 bases clipped from V and 5 bases from J, the junction kept 17 bases outside the gene matches. This CDR3 comprises 20 residues. In nucleotides, the CDR3 is TGTGCCAGCAGTTTCCGACTAGCGGGGGGGCCTGTAGGATCGGGGGAGACCCAGTACTTC. This encodes CASSFRLAGGPVGSGETQYF.

The chain has TRBV5-1 and TRBJ1-5, with unresolved D. V was trimmed by 0 bases and J by 0 bases, leaving 10 bases between them. The CDR3 consists of 16 residues. Germline CDR1 and CDR2: SGHRS and YFSETQ. The CDR3 region has the DNA TGCGCCAGCAGCTTGGCCGGAGGATTTAGCAATCAGCCCCAGCATTTT. Translating gives CASSLAGGFSNQPQHF.

The V call is TRBV5-1, the J call TRBJ2-2; D is unresolved. The CDR3 runs 16 residues. V was cut by 4 bases and J by 0 bases, with 13 bases left in between. CDR1 and CDR2 from the germline V gene are SGHRS and YFSETQ. The CDR3: CASSDGRAPNTGELFF. In DNA, the CDR3 is TGCGCCAGCAGCGACGGACGGGCCCCGAACACCGGGGAGCTGTTTTTT.

V is TRBV5-4 and J is TRBJ2-2; 9 bases are shared with TRBD2. V gave up 0 bases and J gave up 0 bases; unmatched junction bases: 3. CDR1 and CDR2 from the germline V gene are SGHNT and YYREEE (reference sequence). CDR3 length equals 17 residues. Here the CDR3 reads CASSLESSGANTGELFF. CDR3 in DNA: TGTGCCAGCAGCTTGGAGTCTAGCGGGGCGAACACCGGGGAGCTGTTTTTT.

The chain carries TRBV25-1 and TRBJ2-3; possibly TRBD1 for D (5 bases). V lost 3 bases to trimming and J lost 1 base, with 8 bases between them. Germline V lookup: CDR1 MGHDK, CDR2 SYGVNS. The CDR3 runs to 14 residues. CDR3 in amino acids: CASSEQQGTDTQYF. Here the CDR3 DNA reads TGTGCCAGCAGTGAGCAACAGGGCACAGATACGCAGTATTTT.

The J gene is TRBJ2-7, the V gene TRBV4-2, with D unclear. The CDR3 sequence is 14 residues long. Trimming cost V 1 base and J 3 bases, with 10 bases left between them. Germline CDR1 LGHNA, CDR2 YNFKEQ. CDR3 sequence: CASSQVFSLYEQYF. The CDR3 region has the DNA TGTGCCAGCAGCCAAGTGTTTAGCCTCTACGAGCAGTACTTC.

The chain couples TRBV6-6 to TRBJ1-5, with 7 bases aligning to TRBD1. There are 14 residues in the CDR3. From germline, CDR1 is MNHNY and CDR2 SVGAGI (reference sequence). With 6 bases clipped from V and 2 bases from J, the junction kept 4 bases outside the gene matches. CDR3 sequence (DNA): TGTGCCAGCAGCCCTGACAGGGGCAATCAGCCCCAGCATTTT. Amino acids: CASSPDRGNQPQHF.

This chain uses TRBV7-6 with TRBJ2-3; D is unclear. The germline gives CDR1 SGHVS, CDR2 FNYEAQ. The CDR3 spans 15 residues. Trimming removed 4 bases at V and 2 bases at J, with 13 bases between. The CDR3 DNA is TGTGCCAGCAGCTCCCGCCCTGCTGTCACAGATACGCAGTATTTT. This gives the protein CASSSRPAVTDTQYF.

The chain has TRBV9 and TRBJ2-5; 7 positions agree with TRBD2. With V trimmed by 0 bases and J by 1 base, 6 bases remained unmatched. The CDR3 totals 16 residues. The germline V gene has CDR1 SGDLS and CDR2 YYNGEE. The CDR3 loop reads CASSVGGGGTQETQYF. As DNA, the CDR3 is TGTGCCAGCAGCGTAGGTGGGGGGGGAACCCAAGAGACCCAGTACTTC.

The chain has TRBV27 and TRBJ2-2, with 7 bases that match TRBD1. CDR3 length equals 16 residues. CDR1 MNHEY and CDR2 SMNVEV come from the germline V gene (reference sequence). V was clipped by 4 bases and J by 3 bases; unmatched bases: 8. CDR3 loop: CASSSPDRDYTGELFF. Here the CDR3 DNA reads TGTGCCAGCAGTTCCCCCGACAGGGATTACACCGGGGAGCTGTTTTTT.

V is TRBV5-5 and J is TRBJ2-7; D might be TRBD1 or TRBD2, each matching 5 bases. Germline-derived CDR1 and CDR2 are SGHKS and YYEKEE (reference sequence). V lost 4 bases to trimming and J lost 2 bases, with 13 bases between them. This CDR3 has 14 residues. Here the CDR3 DNA reads TGTGCCAGCAGCCCCTGGGGGACGGCCTACGAGCAGTACTTC. Translation gives CASSPWGTAYEQYF.

The J gene is TRBJ2-5, the V gene TRBV14; D might be TRBD1 (7 bases). CDR3 length: 13 amino acids. Germline V lookup: CDR1 SGHDN, CDR2 FVKESK. Trimming took 4 bases from V and 9 from J, leaving 15 bases between them. The CDR3 loop reads CASSPNQGGPQYF. CDR3 DNA sequence: TGTGCCAGCAGCCCCAATCAGGGGGGACCCCAGTACTTC. Looking up the rest from reference TRBV14 and TRBJ2-5 gives the full variable domain: EAGVTQFPSHSVIEKGQTVTLRCDPISGHDNLYWYRRVMGKEIKFLLHFVKESKQDESGMPNNRFLAERTGGTYSTLKVQPAELEDSGVYFCASSPNQGGPQYFGPGTRLLVL.